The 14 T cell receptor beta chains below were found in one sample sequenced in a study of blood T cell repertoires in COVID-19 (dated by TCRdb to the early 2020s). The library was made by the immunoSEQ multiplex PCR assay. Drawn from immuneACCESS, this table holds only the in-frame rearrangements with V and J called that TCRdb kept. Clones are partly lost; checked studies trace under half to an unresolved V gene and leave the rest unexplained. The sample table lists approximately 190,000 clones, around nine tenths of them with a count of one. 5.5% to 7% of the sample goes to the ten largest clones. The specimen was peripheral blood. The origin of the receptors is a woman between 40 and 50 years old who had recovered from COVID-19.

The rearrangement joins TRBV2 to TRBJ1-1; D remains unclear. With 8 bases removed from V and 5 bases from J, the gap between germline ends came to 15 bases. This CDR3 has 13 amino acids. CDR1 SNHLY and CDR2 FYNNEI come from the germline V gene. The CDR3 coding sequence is TGTGCCAGCTTCCTGTCTTTGAGGACTGAAGCTTTCTTT. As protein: CASFLSLRTEAFF.

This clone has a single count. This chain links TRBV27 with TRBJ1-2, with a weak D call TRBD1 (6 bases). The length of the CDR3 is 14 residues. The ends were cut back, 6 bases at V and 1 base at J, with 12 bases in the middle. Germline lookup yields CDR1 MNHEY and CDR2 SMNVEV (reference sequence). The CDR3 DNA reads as TGTGCCAGCAGGGAGGGGGGGCTTAACTATGGCTACACCTTC. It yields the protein CASREGGLNYGYTF.

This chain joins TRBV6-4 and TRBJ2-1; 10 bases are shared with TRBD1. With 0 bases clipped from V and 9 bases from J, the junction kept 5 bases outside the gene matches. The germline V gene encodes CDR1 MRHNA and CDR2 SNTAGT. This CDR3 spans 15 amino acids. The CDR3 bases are TGTGCCAGCAGTGACTCTGGGACAGGGGTTGGTGAGCAGTTCTTC. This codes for CASSDSGTGVGEQFF.

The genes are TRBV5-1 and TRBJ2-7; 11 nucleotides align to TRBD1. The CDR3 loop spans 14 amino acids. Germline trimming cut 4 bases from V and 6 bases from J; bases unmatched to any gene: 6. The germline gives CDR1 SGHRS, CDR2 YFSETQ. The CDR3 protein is CASSKGQGGSEQYF. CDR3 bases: TGCGCCAGCAGCAAGGGACAGGGGGGTTCCGAGCAGTACTTC.

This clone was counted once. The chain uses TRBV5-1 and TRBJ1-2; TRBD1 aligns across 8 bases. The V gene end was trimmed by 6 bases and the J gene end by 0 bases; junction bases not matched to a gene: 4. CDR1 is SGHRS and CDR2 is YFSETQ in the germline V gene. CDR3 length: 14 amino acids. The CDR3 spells CASTGQGSNYGYTF. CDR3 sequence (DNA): TGCGCCAGCACAGGACAGGGCTCTAACTATGGCTACACCTTC.

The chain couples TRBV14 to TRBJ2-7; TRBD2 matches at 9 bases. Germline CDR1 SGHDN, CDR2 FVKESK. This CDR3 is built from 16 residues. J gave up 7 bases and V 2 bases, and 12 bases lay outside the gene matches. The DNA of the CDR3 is TGTGCCAGCAGCCAATTGCGCGGCGGGAGGGCCGGGGAGCAGTACTTC. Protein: CASSQLRGGRAGEQYF.

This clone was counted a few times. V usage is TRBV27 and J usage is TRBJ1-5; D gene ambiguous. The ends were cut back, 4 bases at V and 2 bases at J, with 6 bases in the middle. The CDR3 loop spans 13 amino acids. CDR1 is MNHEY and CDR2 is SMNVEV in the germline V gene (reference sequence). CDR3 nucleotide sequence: TGTGCCAGCAGTTCCTTCGGCAATCAGCCCCAGCATTTT. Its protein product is CASSSFGNQPQHF.

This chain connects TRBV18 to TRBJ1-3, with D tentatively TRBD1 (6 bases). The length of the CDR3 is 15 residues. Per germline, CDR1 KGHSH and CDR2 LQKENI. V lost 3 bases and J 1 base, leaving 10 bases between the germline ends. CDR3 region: CASSPRQDSGNTIYF. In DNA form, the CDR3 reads TGTGCCAGCTCACCCAGACAGGATTCTGGAAACACCATATATTTT.

The CDR3 DNA reads as TGTGCCAGCAGCCAACAGGGCTACGAGCAGTACTTC. Encoded protein: CASSQQGYEQYF. The rearrangement links TRBV2 to TRBJ2-7, with D tentatively TRBD1 (6 bases). CDR3 size: 12 residues. Germline values: CDR1 SNHLY, CDR2 FYNNEI. V was pared by 6 bases and J by 3 bases, with 9 bases between.

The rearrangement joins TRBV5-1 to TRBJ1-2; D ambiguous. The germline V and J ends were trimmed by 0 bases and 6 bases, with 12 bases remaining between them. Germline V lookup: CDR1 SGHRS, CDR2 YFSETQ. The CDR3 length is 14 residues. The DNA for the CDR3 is TGCGCCAGCAGCTTGGCTAGGTACGGGGATGGCTACACCTTC. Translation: CASSLARYGDGYTF.

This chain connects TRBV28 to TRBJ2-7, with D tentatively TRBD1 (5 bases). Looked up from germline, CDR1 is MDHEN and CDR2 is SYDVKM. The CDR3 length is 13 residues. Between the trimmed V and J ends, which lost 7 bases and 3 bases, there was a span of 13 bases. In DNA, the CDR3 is TGTGCCAGCACCCTGGGGCCACGCTACGAGCAGTACTTC. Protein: CASTLGPRYEQYF.

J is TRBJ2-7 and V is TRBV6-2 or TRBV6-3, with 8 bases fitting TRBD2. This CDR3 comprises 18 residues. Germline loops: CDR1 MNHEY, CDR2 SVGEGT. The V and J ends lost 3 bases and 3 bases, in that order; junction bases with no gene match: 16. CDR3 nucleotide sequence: TGTGCCAGCAGTTATCGCCAACTGACAGCGGGAGCAGACTACGAGCAGTACTTC. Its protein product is CASSYRQLTAGADYEQYF.

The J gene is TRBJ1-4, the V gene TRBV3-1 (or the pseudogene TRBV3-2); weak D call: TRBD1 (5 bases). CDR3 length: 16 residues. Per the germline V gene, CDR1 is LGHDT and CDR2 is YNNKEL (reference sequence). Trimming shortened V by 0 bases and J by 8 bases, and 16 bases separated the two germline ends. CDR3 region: CASSQDQGQGKEKLFF. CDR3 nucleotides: TGTGCCAGCAGCCAAGATCAGGGTCAGGGTAAAGAAAAACTGTTTTTT.

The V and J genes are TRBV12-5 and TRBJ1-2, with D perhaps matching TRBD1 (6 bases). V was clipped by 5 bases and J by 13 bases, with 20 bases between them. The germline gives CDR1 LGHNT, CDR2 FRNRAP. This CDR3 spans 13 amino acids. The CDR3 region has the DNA TGTGCTAGTGGTCCCTTCGGACAGTCTGGGGCCACCTTC. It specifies CASGPFGQSGATF.